This T cell receptor beta chain appears in the sequencing data of a study of blood T cells in healthy people across ages. Overall study context: Through template switching, about one barcoded beta molecule was captured per two T cells, as measured in model experiments. Study outcomes and limitations: In older individuals, TCR beta diversity per million T cells was lower, falling roughly linearly with age.

Trimming removed 4 bases from V and 2 bases from J, with 6 bases in between. The CDR3 covers 12 residues. The germline V gene encodes CDR1 ENHRY and CDR2 SYGVKD. The authors ran a second PCR of about 6 to 12 cycles using a sample-barcoded 5' primer and a J-beta primer mix. TCRdb recomputed calls from the 5' RACE reads with MiXCR, one row per CDR3 protein. The sample lists about 1.7 million distinct CDR3 sequences, roughly 27% occurring once. The donors, all healthy, were Caucasians living in Russia, aged roughly 6 to 100. Total RNA was isolated from each sample in quantities of at least 6 micrograms. A word on this clonotype: What it binds is unknown.

J is TRBJ2-7 and V is TRBV10-3, with D maybe TRBD1 (5 bases). The receptor was derived from a woman in her twenties or thirties in good health. The source material was blood. The DNA of the CDR3 is TGTGCCATCAGTGCGACAGCCTACGAGCAGTACTTC. Protein sequence: CAISATAYEQYF.